This T cell receptor beta chain was sequenced in a study of T cells in Graves' hyperthyroidism and ophthalmopathy. PBMCs were obtained from 9.5 to 10 ml fresh peripheral blood. There were TCR beta CDR3 regions amplified from RNA transcripts. The TCR CDR3 was amplified in a first-round RT-PCR using the HTBI primer set. TCRdb called the multiplex PCR reads again in MiXCR, with one record for every CDR3 protein. The sample lists 300,000 to 400,000 distinct CDR3 sequences; about 15% were seen once. The junction had 5 bases not matched to a gene; V was cut back by 3 bases and J by 0 bases. The CDR3 spans 14 residues. Germline V gene sequence: CDR1 SQVTM, CDR2 ANQGSEA. The table lists this clonotype with many counts.

V and J are TRBV29-1 and TRBJ2-7; TRBD1 aligns across 7 bases. The sequencing input was blood. The source of this sequence is a young woman with Graves' hyperthyroidism. As DNA, the CDR3 is TGCAGCGTTGACCTGACAGGGAGCTCCTACGAGCAGTACTTC. Amino acid sequence: CSVDLTGSSYEQYF.